This T cell receptor (beta chain) was sequenced in a study of T cells after yellow fever vaccination. Study-wide results and limits: There was a small share of clonotypes that showed up in both the CD4 and CD8 compartments.

There are many counts of this clonotype. Its cognate antigen is unknown. Per the germline V gene, CDR1 is SEHNR and CDR2 is FQNEAQ (reference sequence). Trimming pared 5 bases from V and 4 bases from J, leaving 14 bases between. The length of the CDR3 is 15 residues. TCRdb re-analysed the 5' RACE reads in MiXCR, keeping a single row per CDR3 protein. The repertoire consists of more than 300,000 distinct CDR3 sequences, with over 8.5% occurring once and the leading ten covering less than 3.5%. The clonotype comes from a man younger than 35 who received the YFV17D yellow fever vaccine. The V gene is TRBV7-9, the J gene TRBJ2-2; D may be TRBD1 (5 bases). Sample: CD4+ T cells sorted from PBMCs, taken 45 days after the yellow fever booster vaccination. The CDR3 loop reads CASSPMAGITGELFF. The CDR3 bases are TGTGCCAGCAGCCCGATGGCAGGGATCACCGGGGAGCTGTTTTTT.